Listed here are 16 T cell receptor beta chains from one sample, sequenced in a study of control samples from healthy donors and cancer patients. Here immunoSEQ multiplex PCR was the method, and the copy in TCRdb shows in-frame clones only, minus some. The table records approximately 52,000 clones, about 96% of them present only once. The sequenced material came from blood. The receptors here all came from a woman aged 18-30 years in good health.

The rearrangement joins TRBV24-1 to TRBJ2-5; D tentatively reads TRBD1 or TRBD2 (5 bases each). Per germline, CDR1 KGHDR and CDR2 SFDVKD. The V end was cut by 9 bases, the J end by 5 bases, with 15 bases between. The CDR3 loop spans 13 amino acids. The CDR3 reads CATSLGEWETQYF. CDR3 bases: TGTGCCACCTCATTAGGGGAGTGGGAGACCCAGTACTTC.

V and J are TRBV30 and TRBJ1-1; no reliable D call. V was trimmed by 4 bases and J by 6 bases, leaving 12 bases between them. Germline CDR1 and CDR2: GTSNPN and SVGIG (reference sequence). The CDR3 has 12 amino acids. The CDR3 protein is CAWTLMSAEAFF. The CDR3 bases are TGTGCCTGGACCCTGATGTCGGCTGAAGCTTTCTTT.

CDR3 region: CASRTGGRANYGYTF. The CDR3 nucleotides read TGTGCCAGCAGAACCGGAGGCAGAGCTAACTATGGCTACACCTTC. The V call is TRBV6-6, the J call TRBJ1-2, with D unresolved. CDR3 length equals 15 residues. The V gene lost 6 bases and the J gene lost 0 bases, with 14 bases spanning the gap. Germline values: CDR1 MNHNY, CDR2 SVGAGI (reference sequence).

This rearrangement joins TRBV27 to TRBJ1-6, with no clear D. CDR3 length: 15 residues. V gave up 6 bases and J gave up 5 bases, with 14 bases separating them. The germline V gene encodes CDR1 MNHEY and CDR2 SMNVEV (reference sequence). CDR3 sequence: CASSPAALDNSPLHF. The CDR3, as DNA: TGTGCCAGCAGCCCAGCGGCACTCGATAATTCACCCCTCCACTTT.

Of note for this clone: At one boundary the junction diverges from the germline segment, which might be a read error. The V call is TRBV5-1, the J call TRBJ2-3; 9 positions agree with TRBD2. The V gene's germline CDR1 is SGHRS and CDR2 YFSETQ. The CDR3 runs to 16 residues. The CDR3 here is CTSSLGSGGGAWTQYF. The CDR3 nucleotides are TGCACCAGCAGCTTGGGCTCTGGCGGGGGGGCGTGGACGCAGTATTTT. Complete variable domain (other parts from reference TRBV5-1 and TRBJ2-3): KAGVTQTPRYLIKTRGQQVTLSCSPISGHRSVSWYQQTPGQGLQFLFEYFSETQRNKGNFPGRFSGRQFSNSRSEMNVSTLELGDSALYLCTSSLGSGGGAWTQYFGPGTRLTVL.

The chain combines TRBV6-4 with TRBJ2-1, with a tentative D call TRBD2 (7 bases). The CDR3 is 15 amino acids. V lost 0 bases to trimming and J lost 7 bases, with 13 bases between them. CDR1 is MRHNA and CDR2 is SNTAGT in the germline V gene. The CDR3 sequence is CASSDSGGPENEQFF. The CDR3 DNA sequence: TGTGCCAGCAGTGACTCCGGGGGGCCGGAGAATGAGCAGTTCTTC.

The chain recombines TRBV24-1 with TRBJ1-2, with D perhaps TRBD1 (5 bases). CDR1 and CDR2 from the germline V gene are KGHDR and SFDVKD. Trimming shortened V by 10 bases and J by 1 base, and 15 bases separated the two germline ends. CDR3 length equals 14 residues. The CDR3 is CATTKTRGNYGYTF. CDR3 DNA: TGTGCCACGACTAAGACGAGGGGTAACTATGGCTACACCTTC.

In this sample, this clone turned up a few times. CDR3 loop: CASSEGETANYGYTF. CDR3 DNA: TGTGCCAGCAGTGAAGGAGAGACAGCTAACTATGGCTACACCTTC. The chain is built from TRBV6-1 and TRBJ1-2, with a possible D match to TRBD1 (5 bases). Germline assignment: CDR1 MNHNS and CDR2 SASEGT. The CDR3 runs to 15 residues. The V and J ends lost 1 base and 0 bases respectively, with 9 bases between them.

The V call is TRBV2, the J call TRBJ2-7; weak D call: TRBD2 (5 bases). This CDR3 spans 13 amino acids. The ends were cut back, 4 bases at V and 3 bases at J, with 10 bases in the middle. Germline V CDR1 and CDR2: SNHLY, FYNNEI. CDR3 region: CASSVRGNYEQYF. Here the CDR3 DNA reads TGTGCCAGCAGTGTACGGGGAAACTACGAGCAGTACTTC.

This chain joins TRBV5-4 and TRBJ2-3; tentative D call: TRBD2 (6 bases). CDR1 SGHNT and CDR2 YYREEE come from the germline V gene (reference sequence). The CDR3 has 15 residues. Trimming took 4 bases from V and 3 from J, leaving 15 bases between them. CDR3 nucleotides: TGTGCCAGCAGCCCGGGACTCATGGTAACAGATACGCAGTATTTT. It yields the protein CASSPGLMVTDTQYF.

The chain links TRBV6-5 to TRBJ1-2; no reliable D call. The germline gives CDR1 MNHEY, CDR2 SVGAGI. With 2 bases removed from V and 12 bases from J, the gap between germline ends came to 10 bases. The CDR3 runs 11 residues. The CDR3 bases are TGTGCCAGCAGTTACGGAGACAAGGACACCTTC. It specifies CASSYGDKDTF.

This chain connects TRBV4-1 to TRBJ2-1, with D possibly being TRBD1 (6 bases). Germline assignment: CDR1 MGHRA and CDR2 YSYEKL. Trimming pared 0 bases from V and 6 bases from J, leaving 9 bases between. This CDR3 is built from 14 residues. The CDR3 DNA sequence: TGCGCCAGCAGCCAAGAGGCAGGGGTCAATGAGCAGTTCTTC. Translated, it gives CASSQEAGVNEQFF.

The genes are TRBV19 and TRBJ1-2; the D gene is possibly TRBD1 (6 bases). The V gene's germline CDR1 is LNHDA and CDR2 SQIVND (reference sequence). Trimming pared 6 bases from V and 4 bases from J, leaving 12 bases between. The CDR3 spans 13 residues. In DNA form, the CDR3 reads TGTGCCAGTAGCAACAGGGATCTCTATGGCTACACCTTC. Translating gives CASSNRDLYGYTF.

The J gene is TRBJ1-1, the V gene TRBV29-1, with D perhaps TRBD1 (5 bases). The germline CDR1 and CDR2 sequences are SQVTM and ANQGSEA. This CDR3 has 13 residues. V was clipped by 7 bases and J by 2 bases, with 14 bases between them. CDR3 region: CSAGRGGNTEAFF. The CDR3 DNA reads TGCAGCGCCGGTCGGGGGGGAAACACTGAAGCTTTCTTT.

The CDR3 DNA reads as TGTGCCAGCAGCCGAGAGACCCAGTACTTC. Its protein is CASSRETQYF. This sequence joins TRBV7-9 and TRBJ2-5; no firm D call. Trimming removed 5 bases at V and 4 bases at J, with 2 bases between. There are 10 residues in the CDR3. Germline assignment: CDR1 SEHNR and CDR2 FQNEAQ (reference sequence).

The chain employs TRBV25-1 and TRBJ2-5; TRBD2 is a possible D gene (5 bases). Trimming removed 4 bases at V and 4 bases at J, with 13 bases between. This CDR3 spans 14 amino acids. Germline CDR1 and CDR2: MGHDK and SYGVNS. In DNA, the CDR3 is TGTGCCAGCAGTGCTCCCGGACTCAGAGAGACCCAGTACTTC. Translating it yields CASSAPGLRETQYF.